The next 3 T cell receptor beta chains were all read from a single sample in a study of blood T cell repertoires in COVID-19. Generated by immunoSEQ multiplex PCR, the TCRdb table keeps only in-frame clones and is missing some. Of more than 150,000 clones detected, about four fifths appear once; the ten largest clones hold approximately 15%. Sequencing input: peripheral blood. These receptors were collected from a woman of 80 years or more with acute or convalescent COVID-19.

The V gene is TRBV6-5, the J gene TRBJ1-1; 10 nucleotides agree with TRBD1. Germline V gives CDR1 MNHEY, CDR2 SVGAGI. J gave up 9 bases and V 5 bases, and 6 bases lay outside the gene matches. CDR3 length: 13 amino acids. CDR3 bases: TGTGCCAGCAGTCTAGGACAGGGGGGAAAAGCTTTCTTT. This sequence encodes CASSLGQGGKAFF.

With respect to this clone: Other DNA sequences in this sample translate to the same CDR3. The chain couples TRBV5-3 to TRBJ2-7; 11 positions agree with TRBD1. TRBV5-3 counts as an open reading frame of uncertain function. The CDR3 runs to 14 residues. The junction had 7 bases not matched to a gene; V was cut back by 5 bases and J by 6 bases. This chain's CDR3 is CARRGDRGASEQYF. As DNA, the CDR3 is TGTGCCAGAAGGGGGGACAGGGGGGCCTCCGAGCAGTACTTC.

The chain uses TRBV2 and TRBJ1-1; D is uncertain. Germline loops: CDR1 SNHLY, CDR2 FYNNEI. The CDR3 covers 13 residues. Trimming shortened V by 4 bases and J by 5 bases, and 11 bases separated the two germline ends. This chain's CDR3 is CASSVESGTEAFF. The CDR3 nucleotides are TGTGCCAGCAGTGTGGAGTCGGGAACTGAAGCTTTCTTT.